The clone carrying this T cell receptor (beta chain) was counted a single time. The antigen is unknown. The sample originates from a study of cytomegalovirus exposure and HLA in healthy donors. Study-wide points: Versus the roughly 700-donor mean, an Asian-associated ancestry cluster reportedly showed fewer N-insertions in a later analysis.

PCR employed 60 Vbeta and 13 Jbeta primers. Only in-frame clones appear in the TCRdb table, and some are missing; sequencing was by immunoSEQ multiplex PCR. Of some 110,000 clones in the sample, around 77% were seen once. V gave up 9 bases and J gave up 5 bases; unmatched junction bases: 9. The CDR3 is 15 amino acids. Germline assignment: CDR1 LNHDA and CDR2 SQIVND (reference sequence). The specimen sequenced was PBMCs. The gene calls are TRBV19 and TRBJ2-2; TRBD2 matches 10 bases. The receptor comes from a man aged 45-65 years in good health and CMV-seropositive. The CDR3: CASLESGGATGELFF. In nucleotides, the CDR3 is TGTGCCAGCCTAGAGAGCGGGGGGGCGACCGGGGAGCTGTTTTTT.